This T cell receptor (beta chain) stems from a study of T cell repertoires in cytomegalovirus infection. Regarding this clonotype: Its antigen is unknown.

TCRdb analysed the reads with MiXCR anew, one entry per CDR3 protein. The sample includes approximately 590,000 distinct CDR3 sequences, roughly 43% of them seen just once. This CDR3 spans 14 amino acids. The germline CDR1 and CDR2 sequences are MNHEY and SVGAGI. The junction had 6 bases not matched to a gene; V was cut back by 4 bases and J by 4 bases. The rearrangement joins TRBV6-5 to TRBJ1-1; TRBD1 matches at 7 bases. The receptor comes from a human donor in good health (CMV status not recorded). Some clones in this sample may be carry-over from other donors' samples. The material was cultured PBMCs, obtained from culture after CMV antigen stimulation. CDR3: CASSFQGVGTEAFF. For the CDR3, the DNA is TGTGCCAGCAGTTTTCAGGGGGTTGGCACTGAAGCTTTCTTT.